This entry concerns a single TCR beta chain. What it binds is not known. Healthy bone marrow donors made up the donors. Donors had nominal health at sampling but likely had unrecorded immune exposures. The PCR made use of 60 Vbeta and 13 Jbeta primers. Only in-frame clones appear in the TCRdb table, and some are missing; sequencing was by immunoSEQ multiplex PCR. The data contain over 150,000 clones, about 90% of them singletons. The sample belongs to a study of cytomegalovirus exposure and HLA in healthy donors. Whole-study findings and limits: Through in vitro validation, a few CMV-associated chains were shown to be specific for CMV antigens. Relative to the approximately 680-donor mean, N-insertions were reportedly fewer in an Asian-associated ancestry cluster in a later analysis.

Between the trimmed V and J ends, which lost 5 bases and 3 bases, there was a span of 7 bases. Germline assignment: CDR1 MNHEY and CDR2 SVGAGI. The CDR3 extends over 12 amino acids. Material for sequencing was PBMCs. The J gene is TRBJ1-2, the V gene TRBV6-5; D gene unclear. The TCR originated in a girl under three years old in good health and CMV-seronegative. Written as DNA, the CDR3 is TGTGCCAGCAGTCCGGGTGACTATGGCTACACCTTC. It yields the protein CASSPGDYGYTF.